This TCR beta chain was sequenced for a study of Ad26.COV2.S vaccination and SARS-CoV-2 variants. At the level of the study: By the intramuscular route, Ad26.COV2.S was given once, or twice 56 days apart. Overall study findings and caveats: The authors reported substantial breadth in spike-specific CD8+ and CD4+ T cell responses after vaccination. Ad26.COV2.S recipients had broader spike-specific TCRs (P = 0.0014). Researchers cautioned that TCR breadth and depth analyses may have underestimated total T cell responses.

Treatment given: about 20 received Ad26.COV2.S at low or high dose, single or two shots; five or six received placebo; per-sample allocation not given. All samples were drawn on day 63, counting from the first vaccine or placebo injection. Using immunoSEQ multiplex PCR, the repertoire was profiled, and TCRdb retains in-frame clones only, with some absent. Of 360,000 or so clones listed, approximately 90% are singletons. The count of this clone is one. Its antigen remains unknown. Trimming left V 3 bases short and J 5 bases short, with 2 bases between. CDR1 DFQATT and CDR2 SNEGSKA come from the germline V gene (reference sequence). The CDR3 totals 11 residues.

The chain couples TRBV20-1 to TRBJ2-6; D is unclear. This clonotype was obtained from a person between 18 and 59 years old who received the Ad26.COV2.S COVID-19 vaccine or a placebo. The sample in question was peripheral blood, obtained in a trial of Ad26.COV2.S vaccine versus placebo. The CDR3 sequence is CSASWANVLTF. The CDR3 DNA reads as TGCAGTGCTAGTTGGGCCAACGTCCTGACTTTC.